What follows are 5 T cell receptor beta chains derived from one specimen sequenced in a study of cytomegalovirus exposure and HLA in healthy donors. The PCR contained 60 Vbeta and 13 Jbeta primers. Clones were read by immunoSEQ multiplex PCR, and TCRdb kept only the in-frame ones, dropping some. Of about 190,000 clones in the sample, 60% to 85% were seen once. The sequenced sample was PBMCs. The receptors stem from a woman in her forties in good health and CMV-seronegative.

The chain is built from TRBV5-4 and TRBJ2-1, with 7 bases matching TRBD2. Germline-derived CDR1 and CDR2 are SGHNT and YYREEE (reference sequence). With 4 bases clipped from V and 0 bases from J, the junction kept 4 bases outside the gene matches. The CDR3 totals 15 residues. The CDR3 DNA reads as TGTGCCAGCAGCCAGAGCGGGGTCTCCTACAATGAGCAGTTCTTC. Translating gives CASSQSGVSYNEQFF.

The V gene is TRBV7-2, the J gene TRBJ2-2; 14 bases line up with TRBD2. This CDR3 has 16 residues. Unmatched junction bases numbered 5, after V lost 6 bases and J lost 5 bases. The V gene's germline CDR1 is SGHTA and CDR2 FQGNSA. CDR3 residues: CASSFGTSGSTGELFF. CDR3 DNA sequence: TGTGCCAGCAGTTTCGGGACTAGCGGGAGTACCGGGGAGCTGTTTTTT.

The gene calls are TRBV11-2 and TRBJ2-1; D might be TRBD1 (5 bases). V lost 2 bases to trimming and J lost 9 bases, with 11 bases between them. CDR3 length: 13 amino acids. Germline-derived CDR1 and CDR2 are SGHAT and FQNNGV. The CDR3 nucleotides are TGTGCCAGCAGCTTACGACAGTCAAGTGAGCAGTTCTTC. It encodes CASSLRQSSEQFF.

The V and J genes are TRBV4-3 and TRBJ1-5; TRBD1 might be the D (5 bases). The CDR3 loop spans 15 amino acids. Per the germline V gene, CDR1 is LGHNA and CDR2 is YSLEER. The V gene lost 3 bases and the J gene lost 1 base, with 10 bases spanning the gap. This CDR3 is CASSHRVGSNQPQHF. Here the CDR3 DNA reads TGCGCCAGCAGCCACAGGGTGGGGAGCAATCAGCCCCAGCATTTT.

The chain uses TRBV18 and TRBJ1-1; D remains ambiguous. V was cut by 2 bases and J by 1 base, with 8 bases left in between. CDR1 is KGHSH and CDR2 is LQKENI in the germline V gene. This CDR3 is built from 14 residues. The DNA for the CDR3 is TGTGCCAGCTCACCAGCCCGGGGGAACACTGAAGCTTTCTTT. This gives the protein CASSPARGNTEAFF.